These 6 T cell receptor beta chains originate from one sample sequenced in a study of shared clonotypes between healthy human individuals. TCRdb's table, derived via immunoSEQ multiplex PCR, lists solely in-frame clones and lacks some. This repertoire shows roughly 480,000 clones, roughly 78% found once; its top ten account for about 12%. The sample consisted of PBMCs. These receptor sequences come from a woman aged 40 to 55 in good health. Some clones in this sample may be carry-over from other donors' samples.

About this clone itself: The sample holds other DNA sequences that translate to the same CDR3. J is TRBJ2-3 and V is TRBV7-2; no definite D call. Germline V gene sequence: CDR1 SGHTA, CDR2 FQGNSA. The CDR3 is made up of 12 amino acids. The ends were cut back, 2 bases at V and 4 bases at J, with 4 bases in the middle. CDR3 amino acids: CASSLLADTQYF. The CDR3 DNA reads as TGTGCCAGCAGCTTACTCGCAGATACGCAGTATTTT. Full variable domain (missing parts from reference TRBV7-2 and TRBJ2-3): GAGVSQSPSNKVTEKGKDVELRCDPISGHTALYWYRQSLGQGLEFLIYFQGNSAPDKSGLPSDRFSAERTGGSVSTLTIQRTQQEDSAVYLCASSLLADTQYFGPGTRLTVL.

The V gene is TRBV7-8, the J gene TRBJ2-5, with TRBD2 identical over 8 bases. V lost 7 bases to trimming and J lost 4 bases; unmatched junction nucleotides: 8. The germline gives CDR1 SGHVS, CDR2 FQNEAQ. This CDR3 is built from 14 residues. The CDR3 sequence: CASTYPLAGETQYF. CDR3 coding DNA: TGTGCCAGCACCTATCCCCTAGCGGGAGAGACCCAGTACTTC. Together with reference TRBV7-8 and TRBJ2-5, the CDR3 gives the full variable domain: GAGVSQSPRYKVAKRGQDVALRCDPISGHVSLFWYQQALGQGPEFLTYFQNEAQLDKSGLPSDRFFAERPEGSVSTLKIQRTQQEDSAVYLCASTYPLAGETQYFGPGTRLLVL.

The J gene is TRBJ2-1, the V gene TRBV6-4; possibly TRBD1 or TRBD2 for D (7 bases each). Germline loops: CDR1 MRHNA, CDR2 SNTAGT. The CDR3 runs to 15 residues. Trimming shortened V by 2 bases and J by 4 bases, and 12 bases separated the two germline ends. In DNA, the CDR3 is TGTGCCAGCAGTGACCGTCAGGGGGGGTACAATGAGCAGTTCTTC. Translated, it gives CASSDRQGGYNEQFF.

The chain recombines TRBV29-1 with TRBJ2-7, with 7 bases lining up with TRBD1. Germline V CDR1 and CDR2: SQVTM, ANQGSEA. The length of the CDR3 is 11 residues. After removal of 7 bases from V and 2 bases from J, the junction contained 2 bases not matched to a gene. CDR3 in amino acids: CSGGQTYEQYF. The CDR3 region has the DNA TGCAGCGGGGGACAGACCTACGAGCAGTACTTC.

This chain joins TRBV6-5 and TRBJ2-7, with D possibly matching TRBD2 (6 bases). The V gene lost 7 bases and the J gene lost 4 bases, with 20 bases spanning the gap. The CDR3 sequence is 15 residues long. Germline CDR1 reads MNHEY; CDR2 reads SVGAGI. The CDR3 sequence: CASKTGGSGVYEQYF. The DNA for the CDR3 is TGTGCCAGCAAGACTGGGGGTAGCGGAGTTTACGAGCAGTACTTC.

This chain joins TRBV11-3 and TRBJ2-2; the D gene is possibly TRBD1 (6 bases). This CDR3 is 16 amino acids long. Germline CDR1 SGHNT, CDR2 YENEEA. The V and J ends lost 5 bases and 2 bases respectively, with 15 bases between them. In DNA, the CDR3 is TGTGCCAGCAGCCTGGACAGCGACCTTAACACCGGGGAGCTGTTTTTT. This codes for CASSLDSDLNTGELFF.